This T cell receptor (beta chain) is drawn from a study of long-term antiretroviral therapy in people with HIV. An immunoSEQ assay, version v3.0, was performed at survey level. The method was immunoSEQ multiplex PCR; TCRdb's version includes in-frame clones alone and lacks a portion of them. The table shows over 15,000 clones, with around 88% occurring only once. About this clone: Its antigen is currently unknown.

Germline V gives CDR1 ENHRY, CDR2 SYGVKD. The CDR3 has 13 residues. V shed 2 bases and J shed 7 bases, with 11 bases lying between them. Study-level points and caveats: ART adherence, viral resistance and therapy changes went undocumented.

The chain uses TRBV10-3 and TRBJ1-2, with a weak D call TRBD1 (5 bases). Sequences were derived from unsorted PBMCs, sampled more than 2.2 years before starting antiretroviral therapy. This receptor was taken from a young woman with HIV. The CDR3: CAISEAGSSGYTF. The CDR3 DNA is TGTGCCATCAGTGAGGCAGGGTCTTCTGGCTACACCTTC.